Each of the 18 T cell receptor beta chains below was sequenced from the same sample in a study of vaccination and CD4 T cells after COVID-19. Treatment specified: roughly ten-day PBMC culture with coronavirus spike peptide pools or control peptides (ViraFEST assay). Antigens of these TCRs are unknown. At the Johns Hopkins FTIC core, DNA taken from cultured CD4+ T cells was sequenced by way of the Oncomine TCR Beta short-read assay. TCRdb re-derived calls from the PCR reads in MiXCR, one entry per CDR3 protein. This sample has about 20,000 distinct CDR3 sequences, with roughly 50% found just once. This specimen was CD4+ T cells from blood, cultured in vitro, taken after SARS-CoV-2 vaccination. These receptors came from a human donor who had recovered from COVID-19.

This clonotype was observed a handful of times. V gene TRBV11-3 combines with J gene TRBJ1-1; 9 bases map to TRBD1. Unmatched junction bases numbered 2, after V lost 2 bases and J lost 1 base. The CDR3 totals 15 residues. CDR1 is SGHNT, CDR2 YENEEA, per germline. This CDR3 is CASSLRGQGNTEAFF. The CDR3 DNA reads as TGTGCCAGCAGCTTAAGGGGACAGGGGAACACTGAAGCTTTCTTT.

This clonotype was seen only a few times. This chain uses TRBV21-1 with TRBJ1-5. TRBV21-1 constitutes a pseudogene. The CDR3 consists of 14 residues. The CDR3 DNA sequence: TGTGCCAGCAGCAGCCATGAGGGCAATCAGCCCCAGCATTTT. This encodes CASSSHEGNQPQHF.

The CDR3 region has the DNA TGTGCCAGCAGCTTAGATGGCGACAGGGGGCCCTACGAGCAGTACTTC. Amino acid sequence: CASSLDGDRGPYEQYF. This rearrangement joins TRBV7-2 to TRBJ2-7, with 10 bases that match TRBD1. V shed 1 base and J 2 bases; nucleotides not matched to a gene: 5. The CDR3 consists of 16 residues. Looked up from germline, CDR1 is SGHTA and CDR2 is FQGNSA.

This clonotype was recorded a few times. The chain employs TRBV7-2 and TRBJ1-2, with D possibly being TRBD1 (6 bases). The CDR3 length is 14 residues. Trimming cost V 7 bases and J 5 bases, with 17 bases left between them. In germline, CDR1 is SGHTA, CDR2 FQGNSA. The CDR3 loop is CASISRGGDYGYTF. As DNA, the CDR3 is TGTGCCAGCATTTCACGGGGGGGCGATTATGGCTACACCTTC.

This sequence joins TRBV5-6 and TRBJ2-7; 9 bases fit TRBD1. The V and J ends lost 4 bases and 12 bases, in that order; junction bases with no gene match: 5. The CDR3 extends over 11 amino acids. The germline gives CDR1 SGHDT, CDR2 YYEEEE. The DNA for the CDR3 is TGTGCCAGCAGCGGGGGGACAGGGCGGTACTTC. Translated: CASSGGTGRYF. Complete variable domain (other parts from reference TRBV5-6 and TRBJ2-7): DAGVTQSPTHLIKTRGQQVTLRCSPKSGHDTVSWYQQALGQGPQFIFQYYEEEERQRGNFPDRFSGHQFPNYSSELNVNALLLGDSALYLCASSGGTGRYFGPGTRLTVT.

This chain links TRBV7-2 with TRBJ1-5; D is unresolved. The CDR3 extends over 13 amino acids. V lost 5 bases and J lost 10, with 15 bases in between. Germline V gives CDR1 SGHTA, CDR2 FQGNSA. CDR3 in DNA: TGTGCCAGCAGCAACCAAGGAGGTAATCCCCAGCATTTT. Its protein is CASSNQGGNPQHF.

This clonotype was counted a few times. The chain joins TRBV20-1 to TRBJ2-5; 8 bases match TRBD2. Germline V gene sequence: CDR1 DFQATT, CDR2 SNEGSKA (reference sequence). This CDR3 region has 16 residues. Trimming at V came to 4 bases and at J to 5 bases, leaving 15 bases not matched to a gene. CDR3 nucleotide sequence: TGCAGTGCTAAGCTAGGCCCCGGGGGGGCCTGGGAGACCCAGTACTTC. Translating it yields CSAKLGPGGAWETQYF.

The rearrangement uses TRBV20-1 and TRBJ2-7; a possible D gene is TRBD1 (6 bases). The CDR3 covers 13 residues. Trimming shortened V by 6 bases and J by 6 bases, and 18 bases separated the two germline ends. The V gene's germline CDR1 is DFQATT and CDR2 SNEGSKA (reference sequence). The CDR3 spells CSAPLTGTGEQYF. The CDR3 nucleotides are TGCAGTGCCCCCCTGACAGGCACCGGCGAGCAGTACTTC.

CDR3 sequence reads: CASSYSTLEGSGYTF. CDR3 nucleotide sequence: TGTGCCAGCAGTTACTCTACTCTCGAGGGGAGCGGCTACACCTTC. The V call is TRBV6-5, the J call TRBJ1-2; the D gene is possibly TRBD1 (5 bases). With 0 bases removed from V and 8 bases from J, the gap between germline ends came to 16 bases. The CDR3 runs to 15 residues. Germline CDR1 MNHEY, CDR2 SVGAGI.

This clonotype has just one count. The gene calls are TRBV6-5 and TRBJ1-1; 8 bases map to TRBD1. V dropped 0 bases and J dropped 1; count of bases not matched to a gene: 4. This CDR3 has 16 amino acids. Germline V lookup: CDR1 MNHEY, CDR2 SVGAGI. CDR3 amino acids: CASSYSPTGANTEAFF. CDR3 in DNA: TGTGCCAGCAGTTACTCCCCGACAGGGGCGAACACTGAAGCTTTCTTT.

This clonotype was detected only once. The chain has TRBV7-2 and TRBJ2-7; D perhaps matches TRBD1 (6 bases). This CDR3 has 15 residues. Trimming stripped 3 bases from V and 2 bases from J, with 14 bases between. Germline V gives CDR1 SGHTA, CDR2 FQGNSA. CDR3 region: CASSLGAEVAYEQYF. In nucleotides, the CDR3 is TGTGCCAGCAGCTTGGGGGCGGAGGTAGCCTACGAGCAGTACTTC. The full variable domain, completed using reference TRBV7-2 and TRBJ2-7, is GAGVSQSPSNKVTEKGKDVELRCDPISGHTALYWYRQSLGQGLEFLIYFQGNSAPDKSGLPSDRFSAERTGGSVSTLTIQRTQQEDSAVYLCASSLGAEVAYEQYFGPGTRLTVT.

The chain couples TRBV7-7 to TRBJ1-5; D is uncertain. Germline CDR1 and CDR2: SSHAT and FNYEAQ (reference sequence). The CDR3 length is 13 residues. Trimming removed 1 base from V and 8 bases from J, with 9 bases in between. CDR3 sequence (DNA): TGTGCCAGCAGCTTAGATAGAGACGAGCCCCAGCATTTT. As protein: CASSLDRDEPQHF. Drawing the rest from reference TRBV7-7 and TRBJ1-5, the complete variable domain is GAGVSQSPRYKVTKRGQDVTLRCDPISSHATLYWYQQALGQGPEFLTYFNYEAQPDKSGLPSDRFSAERPEGSISTLTIQRTEQRDSAMYRCASSLDRDEPQHFGDGTRLSIL.

This clonotype was detected only a few times. The chain has TRBV19 and TRBJ1-2, with D perhaps matching TRBD1 (6 bases). CDR1 is LNHDA and CDR2 is SQIVND in the germline V gene (reference sequence). The CDR3 contains 15 residues. The germline V and J ends were trimmed by 3 bases and 4 bases, with 15 bases remaining between them. DNA of the CDR3: TGTGCCAGTAGTATTCTGGGATCGACAGGCTATGGCTACACCTTC. It is translated as CASSILGSTGYGYTF.

The sample holds a few counts of this clonotype. The rearrangement uses TRBV29-1 and TRBJ1-2; tentative D call: TRBD1 (5 bases). There are 11 residues in the CDR3. Germline lookup yields CDR1 SQVTM and CDR2 ANQGSEA. The V end lost 6 bases, the J end lost 4 bases, and 9 bases lay between the germline ends. CDR3 amino acids: CSVREIYGYTF. As DNA, the CDR3 is TGCAGCGTCAGGGAGATCTATGGCTACACCTTC.

The CDR3 bases are TGTGCCAGCAGTGAAGCGCCGGGAACACCCCTCCACTTT. It yields the protein CASSEAPGTPLHF. The chain couples TRBV2 to TRBJ1-6, with unresolved D. Germline V CDR1 and CDR2: SNHLY, FYNNEI. Trimming pared 0 bases from V and 11 bases from J, leaving 8 bases between. The CDR3 sequence is 13 residues long.

This clonotype was recorded a few times. The chain carries TRBV20-1 and TRBJ2-4; TRBD1 is a possible D gene (5 bases). V lost 2 bases and J lost 8, with 10 bases in between. This CDR3 has 12 residues. The V gene's germline CDR1 is DFQATT and CDR2 SNEGSKA (reference sequence). CDR3 sequence reads: CSARQGGDIQYF. CDR3 in DNA: TGCAGTGCTAGACAGGGTGGGGACATTCAGTACTTC.

The V call is TRBV6-2 or TRBV6-3, the J call TRBJ2-1; 9 nucleotides line up with TRBD2. V was pared by 5 bases and J by 5 bases, with 4 bases of the junction left unmatched. Germline values: CDR1 MNHEY, CDR2 SVGEGT. The CDR3 covers 14 residues. The CDR3 DNA reads as TGTGCCAGCAGTGGGACTAGCCGCGACAATGAGCAGTTCTTC. Protein: CASSGTSRDNEQFF.

The CDR3 region is CASRREYSNQPQHF. The CDR3 coding sequence is TGTGCCAGCCGCAGGGAGTATAGCAATCAGCCCCAGCATTTT. The rearrangement links TRBV6-2 or TRBV6-3 to TRBJ1-5, with D possibly matching TRBD1 (5 bases). The V end lost 8 bases, the J end lost 0 bases, and 11 bases lay between the germline ends. The V gene's germline CDR1 is MNHEY and CDR2 SVGEGT. The CDR3 covers 14 residues.